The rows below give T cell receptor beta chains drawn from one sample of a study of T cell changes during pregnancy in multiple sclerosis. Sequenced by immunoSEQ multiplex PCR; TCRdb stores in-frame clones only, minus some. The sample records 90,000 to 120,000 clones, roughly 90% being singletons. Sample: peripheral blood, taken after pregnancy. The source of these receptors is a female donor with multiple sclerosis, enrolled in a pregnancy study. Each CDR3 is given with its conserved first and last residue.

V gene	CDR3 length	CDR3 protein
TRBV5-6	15	CASSAWTGTTGELFF
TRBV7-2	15	CASSLGHGLSYEQYF
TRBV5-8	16	CASPGSQGDKNSPLHF
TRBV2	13	CASEGQGRHEQYF
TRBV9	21	CASSGPVSGGTAGANTGELFF
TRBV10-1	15	CASSDNRGSYNEQFF
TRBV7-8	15	CASSDRVYSNQPQHF
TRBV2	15	CASSGLAGAYNEQFF
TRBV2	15	CASSVQSEANEKLFF
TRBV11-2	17	CASSLDPQGVVDQPQHF
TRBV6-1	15	CASSEYQGANYGYTF
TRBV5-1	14	CASSFGQGTHEQYF
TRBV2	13	CASYQISNQPQHF
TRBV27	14	CASSPRLGLYEQYF
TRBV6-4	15	CASSPAGGKNNEQFF
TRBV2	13	CASSEVGQGEAFF
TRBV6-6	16	CASSPRRGINTGELFF
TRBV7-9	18	CASSPRRGPGQGDTEAFF
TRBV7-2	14	CASSLGPGLYEQYF
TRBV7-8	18	CASSVGLAGAFFQETQYF
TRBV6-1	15	CASRFDFLANYGYTF
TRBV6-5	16	CASSSGQGALNYGYTF
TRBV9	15	CASSPSGGGGTEAFF
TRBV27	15	CASSLSPGGSYGYTF
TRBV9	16	CASSSRPGVLGSPLHF
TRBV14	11	CASSQLDTQYF
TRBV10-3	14	CATGGERGLETQYF
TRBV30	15	CAWEFATTANTEAFF
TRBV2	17	CASRTGEAGQGSYGYTF
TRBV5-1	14	CASSLESGQPFLFF
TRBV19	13	CASSIQGLPTQFF
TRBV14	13	CASSRTGNSPLHF
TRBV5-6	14	CASSWGDSFYEQYF
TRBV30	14	CAWGTLTWVNEQFF
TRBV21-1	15	CASNPSGYGNQPQHF
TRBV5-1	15	CASSIGQGGGDTQYF
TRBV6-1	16	CASSDPLAGVTDTQYF
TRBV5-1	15	CASSLKGRETGELFF
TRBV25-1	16	CASSEFTGTLGEKLFF
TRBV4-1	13	CASSQDRDTEAFF
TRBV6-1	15	CASSEAAGTGNTIYF
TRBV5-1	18	CASSLVSTGGPRNQPQHF
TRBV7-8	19	CASSFPGLAGRVVADTQYF
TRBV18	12	CASSAQGGEAFF
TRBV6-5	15	CASSYSIWAYTEAFF
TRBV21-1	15	CASYRQFSYNSPLHF